This TCR beta chain was observed in a study of blood T cell repertoires in COVID-19. Study details: Acute and convalescent COVID-19 samples came from the United States, Italy and Spain.

In the original analysis: Amplification of reference gene primers was used by the study to estimate nucleated cell counts. Libraries were prepared by immunoSEQ multiplex PCR; TCRdb keeps only in-frame clonotypes and omits some of them. For V, J and clone size, that table is used; D and trimming come from the DNA. The table includes about 330,000 clones, about 90% detected once. Participant ages covered about 18 to 89 years across 25 or so US areas. Either two negative PCRs, clearance, or symptom resolution qualified Cohort 3 donors as recovered. The CDR3 length is 15 residues. Germline loops: CDR1 MNHEY, CDR2 SVGAGI. The junction had 4 bases not matched to a gene; V was cut back by 5 bases and J by 0 bases.

Sequencing used PBMCs or T cells enriched from blood (not recorded which). The genes are TRBV6-5 and TRBJ2-7; 10 nucleotides agree with TRBD1. The source is a woman under 40 who had recovered from COVID-19. The CDR3 sequence: CASSQRTGGSYEQYF. The CDR3 nucleotides are TGTGCCAGCAGTCAACGGACAGGGGGCTCCTACGAGCAGTACTTC.